The 9 T cell receptor beta chains reported below all come from one sample, sequenced in a study of metastatic and nonmetastatic thyroid tumors. Thyroid surgery took place with no prior treatment in any patient. TCRdb re-called the PCR reads through MiXCR. The repertoire holds roughly 10,000 clones, less than 35% seen once, with about 4.4% in the top ten. Sequencing input: tumor tissue. These receptor sequences come from a female donor with papillary thyroid cancer or a benign thyroid nodule (not recorded which). Some clones in this sample may be carry-over from other donors' samples.

This clone was seen a few times. The chain employs TRBV5-1 and TRBJ1-2, with D tentatively TRBD1 (5 bases). This CDR3 comprises 14 residues. The germline V gene has CDR1 SGHRS and CDR2 YFSETQ. Trimming left V 0 bases short and J 2 bases short, with 8 bases between. The CDR3 region has the DNA TGCGCCAGCAGCTTGGGGGACGGCAACTATGGCTACACCTTC. Protein: CASSLGDGNYGYTF. The whole variable domain, remainder taken from reference TRBV5-1 and TRBJ1-2, is KAGVTQTPRYLIKTRGQQVTLSCSPISGHRSVSWYQQTPGQGLQFLFEYFSETQRNKGNFPGRFSGRQFSNSRSEMNVSTLELGDSALYLCASSLGDGNYGYTFGSGTRLTVV.

This clone showed up just once. CDR3 bases: TGTGCCAGCAGTTACCGGAATGAAGCTTTCTTT. Its protein product is CASSYRNEAFF. The rearrangement joins TRBV6-9 to TRBJ1-1; D is undetermined. Trimming cost V 3 bases and J 7 bases, with 6 bases left between them. This CDR3 region has 11 residues. Germline loops: CDR1 MNHGY, CDR2 SVAAGI.

The gene calls are TRBV30 and TRBJ1-2; 8 nucleotides align to TRBD1. Trimming removed 5 bases from V and 4 bases from J; junction bases left unmatched: 6. Germline values: CDR1 GTSNPN, CDR2 SVGIG (reference sequence). CDR3 size: 13 residues. The CDR3 sequence: CAWRTGRRYGYTF. As DNA, the CDR3 is TGTGCCTGGCGGACAGGGAGACGCTATGGCTACACCTTC.

On this clone itself: An end of the junction differs from the germline gene, which may be a read error. This chain uses TRBV28 with TRBJ1-2; 11 bases line up with TRBD1. Germline-derived CDR1 and CDR2 are MDHEN and SYDVKM. The CDR3 sequence is 16 residues long. The CDR3 sequence: CASSTSDRGRTYGYTF. CDR3 DNA: TGTGCCAGCAGTACCTCGGACAGGGGGCGCACCTATGGATACACCTTC.

This clone counts as medium-sized (0.01 to 0.1%). J is TRBJ1-1 and V is TRBV2, with D unresolved. Trimming shortened V by 3 bases and J by 2 bases, and 7 bases separated the two germline ends. The CDR3 covers 13 residues. CDR1 and CDR2 from the germline V gene are SNHLY and FYNNEI. The CDR3 DNA follows: TGTGCCAGCAGTGATTGGGGTAACACTGAAGCTTTCTTT. Amino acids: CASSDWGNTEAFF.

Judged by abundance, this clone is medium-sized. The chain is built from TRBV6-2 or TRBV6-3 and TRBJ2-7; 10 nucleotides agree with TRBD2. This CDR3 region has 13 residues. V shed 5 bases and J 9 bases; nucleotides not matched to a gene: 7. CDR1 and CDR2 (germline): MNHEY, SVGEGT. This CDR3 reads CASSPAGGKGQYF. In nucleotides, the CDR3 is TGTGCCAGCAGTCCAGCGGGAGGGAAGGGGCAGTACTTC.

The chain couples TRBV30 to TRBJ1-2; no clear D gene. The CDR3 contains 13 residues. Per germline, CDR1 GTSNPN and CDR2 SVGIG (reference sequence). V lost 1 base, J lost 4 bases, and 10 bases lay in between. The CDR3 region has the DNA TGTGCCTGGAGTGGATCGGGATTCTATGGCTACACCTTC. It yields the protein CAWSGSGFYGYTF.

This chain uses TRBV28 with TRBJ2-7; unclear D gene. Trimming removed 3 bases from V and 2 bases from J, with 8 bases in between. This CDR3 spans 13 amino acids. In germline, CDR1 is MDHEN, CDR2 SYDVKM. The CDR3, as DNA: TGTGCCAGCAGTTTTCTGAGGACCTACGAGCAGTACTTC. It translates to CASSFLRTYEQYF. Combining the CDR3 with reference TRBV28 and TRBJ2-7 gives the whole variable domain DVKVTQSSRYLVKRTGEKVFLECVQDMDHENMFWYRQDPGLGLRLIYFSYDVKMKEKGDIPEGYSVSREKKERFSLILESASTNQTSMYLCASSFLRTYEQYFGPGTRLTVT.

This clone counts as large (0.1 to 1%). This chain links TRBV9 with TRBJ1-3; tentative D call: TRBD1 (5 bases). The CDR3 length is 15 residues. Trimming took off 4 bases at V and 2 bases at J, with 13 bases between the two ends. Germline lookup yields CDR1 SGDLS and CDR2 YYNGEE. The CDR3 here is CASSPDRLTGNTIYF. As DNA, the CDR3 is TGTGCCAGCAGCCCCGACAGACTCACTGGAAACACCATATATTTT.